Presented here are 23 T cell receptor beta chains from one specimen sequenced in a study of blood T cell repertoires in COVID-19. TCRdb keeps only in-frame clones here, not all; method: immunoSEQ multiplex PCR. The profile covers roughly 17,000 clones, with 80% to 90% appearing a single time and approximately 2.9% taken by the ten largest. The sequenced sample was peripheral blood. Every receptor here comes from a human donor in a cohort sampled during active COVID-19.

The V and J genes are TRBV10-3 and TRBJ2-1; D may be TRBD2 (6 bases). CDR3 length: 15 residues. The germline V and J ends were trimmed by 5 bases and 2 bases, with 13 bases remaining between them. CDR1 ENHRY and CDR2 SYGVKD come from the germline V gene. The CDR3 sequence is CAISLSGETYNEQFF. DNA of the CDR3: TGTGCCATCAGTTTGTCGGGAGAGACCTACAATGAGCAGTTCTTC.

The chain employs TRBV10-3 and TRBJ2-5; 7 nucleotides line up with TRBD1. After removal of 9 bases from V and 2 bases from J, the junction contained 6 bases not matched to a gene. CDR1 is ENHRY and CDR2 is SYGVKD in the germline V gene. The CDR3 has 13 amino acids. The CDR3 loop is CAMGQSSQETQYF. The CDR3 bases are TGTGCCATGGGACAGTCTTCTCAAGAGACCCAGTACTTC.

Only one count was recorded for this clone. The chain employs TRBV11-2 and TRBJ1-1; 10 nucleotides align to TRBD1. Losses at the gene ends were 5 bases for V and 5 bases for J; bases not matched to a gene: 14. The CDR3 extends over 17 amino acids. Per germline, CDR1 SGHAT and CDR2 FQNNGV. CDR3 bases: TGTGCCAGCAGCCTTCCACCCCGACAGGGGGCGCGGACTGAAGCTTTCTTT. As protein: CASSLPPRQGARTEAFF.

The rearrangement joins TRBV28 to TRBJ2-7; 9 nucleotides agree with TRBD2. Trimming removed 2 bases from V and 6 bases from J; junction bases left unmatched: 8. The CDR3 extends over 15 amino acids. Germline V gene data show CDR1 as MDHEN and CDR2 as SYDVKM. The CDR3 DNA sequence: TGTGCCAGCAGTTTAGGCGGGAGGGGGGGCGTCGAGCAGTACTTC. Protein: CASSLGGRGGVEQYF.

V and J are TRBV27 and TRBJ2-1; D may be TRBD1 (6 bases). Trimming stripped 6 bases from V and 2 bases from J, with 17 bases between. Germline V gene data show CDR1 as MNHEY and CDR2 as SMNVEV (reference sequence). This CDR3 has 16 residues. The CDR3 here is CASSPRLGTTYNEQFF. In DNA form, the CDR3 reads TGTGCCAGCAGCCCCCGGTTGGGGACAACCTACAATGAGCAGTTCTTC.

The V call is TRBV7-6, the J call TRBJ1-4; 7 nucleotides agree with TRBD1. V was pared by 1 base and J by 8 bases, with 4 bases of the junction left unmatched. The CDR3 runs to 14 residues. Germline V gene data show CDR1 as SGHVS and CDR2 as FNYEAQ. CDR3 nucleotides: TGTGCCAGCAGCTTAGGGCAGGGGGGAGAAAAACTGTTTTTT. It is translated as CASSLGQGGEKLFF.

This chain links TRBV7-6 with TRBJ2-1; TRBD1 is a possible D gene (7 bases). This CDR3 spans 15 amino acids. Germline V gives CDR1 SGHVS, CDR2 FNYEAQ. Trimming removed 4 bases at V and 7 bases at J, with 17 bases between. The CDR3 nucleotides are TGTGCCAGCAGCTCCTTGCCCAGGGGGAGGAATGAGCAGTTCTTC. Protein sequence: CASSSLPRGRNEQFF.

The genes are TRBV19 and TRBJ2-7, with 8 bases identical to TRBD2. V gave up 7 bases and J gave up 2 bases; unmatched junction bases: 7. Germline V CDR1 and CDR2: LNHDA, SQIVND (reference sequence). The CDR3 sequence is 14 residues long. The chain's CDR3 is CASMKRGPTYEQYF. The CDR3 DNA is TGTGCCAGTATGAAGCGGGGGCCAACCTACGAGCAGTACTTC.

The chain has TRBV12-5 and TRBJ1-2; D remains ambiguous. Germline V gene lookup returns CDR1 LGHNT and CDR2 FRNRAP. V gave up 3 bases and J gave up 4 bases, with 9 bases separating them. There are 13 residues in the CDR3. CDR3 sequence reads: CASGLAPSYGYTF. Written as DNA, the CDR3 is TGTGCTAGTGGTTTAGCGCCAAGCTATGGCTACACCTTC.

V gene TRBV10-1 combines with J gene TRBJ2-1; 10 nucleotides match TRBD2. The V and J ends lost 5 bases and 9 bases, in that order; junction bases with no gene match: 10. Germline CDR1 is WNHNN and CDR2 is SYGVQD (reference sequence). The length of the CDR3 is 15 residues. CDR3 coding DNA: TGCGCCAGCAGTAGAGCGGGAGGGCCGGTTGCTGAGCAGTTCTTC. Its translation: CASSRAGGPVAEQFF.

The chain recombines TRBV9 with TRBJ2-3; a weak D match, TRBD2 (5 bases). Trimming took 0 bases from V and 2 from J, leaving 10 bases between them. The CDR3 totals 15 residues. Germline assignment: CDR1 SGDLS and CDR2 YYNGEE. CDR3 region: CASSVAAGATDTQYF. The CDR3 region has the DNA TGTGCCAGCAGCGTAGCGGCGGGCGCCACAGATACGCAGTATTTT. Full variable domain (rest looked up from reference TRBV9 and TRBJ2-3): DSGVTQTPKHLITATGQRVTLRCSPRSGDLSVYWYQQSLDQGLQFLIQYYNGEERAKGNILERFSAQQFPDLHSELNLSSLELGDSALYFCASSVAAGATDTQYFGPGTRLTVL.

This chain uses TRBV5-6 with TRBJ2-7; 9 bases agree with TRBD1. CDR3 length: 17 residues. Germline V gene sequence: CDR1 SGHDT, CDR2 YYEEEE. V lost 0 bases to trimming and J lost 4 bases; unmatched junction nucleotides: 11. The CDR3 DNA follows: TGTGCCAGCAGCTTGGTTACAGGGGGCAGTAGGAAATACGAGCAGTACTTC. It translates to CASSLVTGGSRKYEQYF. The complete variable domain, with remaining parts taken from reference TRBV5-6 and TRBJ2-7, reads DAGVTQSPTHLIKTRGQQVTLRCSPKSGHDTVSWYQQALGQGPQFIFQYYEEEERQRGNFPDRFSGHQFPNYSSELNVNALLLGDSALYLCASSLVTGGSRKYEQYFGPGTRLTVT.

The chain recombines TRBV5-1 with TRBJ1-1; D is unclear. The germline gives CDR1 SGHRS, CDR2 YFSETQ. V was clipped by 5 bases and J by 3 bases, with 20 bases between them. CDR3 length: 16 residues. The CDR3 DNA reads TGCGCCAGCAGTAAAGGTTCCGGAGGAGGAGACACTGAAGCTTTCTTT. Translating it yields CASSKGSGGGDTEAFF.

V usage is TRBV6-5 and J usage is TRBJ2-7; 8 positions agree with TRBD2. V shed 3 bases and J 3 bases; nucleotides not matched to a gene: 7. Germline V gene sequence: CDR1 MNHEY, CDR2 SVGAGI. The CDR3 covers 15 residues. The chain's CDR3 is CASSYESGRGYEQYF. In DNA, the CDR3 is TGTGCCAGCAGTTATGAAAGCGGGAGAGGCTACGAGCAGTACTTC.

This rearrangement joins TRBV28 to TRBJ2-5; TRBD2 aligns across 9 bases. J lost 5 bases, V lost 10 bases, and 20 bases had no gene match. The CDR3 runs 17 residues. Germline CDR1 reads MDHEN; CDR2 reads SYDVKM. The CDR3 coding sequence is TGTGCCACCTCTAGTTTTGGGGTAGCGGGGGTAGGGGAGACCCAGTACTTC. This encodes CATSSFGVAGVGETQYF.

The rearrangement links TRBV5-1 to TRBJ2-7; TRBD2 matches 8 bases. J gave up 3 bases and V 0 bases, and 2 bases lay outside the gene matches. CDR3 length: 14 residues. The germline V gene has CDR1 SGHRS and CDR2 YFSETQ. DNA of the CDR3: TGCGCCAGCAGCTTGGCCAGCGGGAGCTACGAGCAGTACTTC. Amino acids: CASSLASGSYEQYF.

CDR3 DNA sequence: TGTGCCAGCAGTTACTCAAGAGGGAACTATGGCTACACCTTC. Encoded protein: CASSYSRGNYGYTF. The chain employs TRBV6-5 and TRBJ1-2, with D uncertain. V was pared by 0 bases and J by 2 bases, with 7 bases between. Germline loops: CDR1 MNHEY, CDR2 SVGAGI. This CDR3 has 14 amino acids.

The chain is built from TRBV5-4 and TRBJ2-6, with TRBD2 identical over 13 bases. This CDR3 is built from 19 residues. CDR1 is SGHNT, CDR2 YYREEE, per germline (reference sequence). J gave up 3 bases and V 0 bases, and 6 bases lay outside the gene matches. In DNA form, the CDR3 reads TGTGCCAGCAGCTTGGGGGGACTAGCGGGAATGGGTGGGGCCAACGTCCTGACTTTC. Protein sequence: CASSLGGLAGMGGANVLTF.

A note on this clone: The junction does not match germline at one end; this may be a read error. The genes are TRBV7-7 and TRBJ2-2; 9 positions match TRBD1. CDR3 size: 15 residues. Germline CDR1 is SSHAT and CDR2 is FNYEAQ (reference sequence). The CDR3 DNA reads as TGTGCTAGCAGCCCCGGGACAGGGATCACCGGGGAGCTGTTTTTT. Encoded protein: CASSPGTGITGELFF. Drawing the rest from reference TRBV7-7 and TRBJ2-2, the complete variable domain is GAGVSQSPRYKVTKRGQDVTLRCDPISSHATLYWYQQALGQGPEFLTYFNYEAQPDKSGLPSDRFSAERPEGSISTLTIQRTEQRDSAMYRCASSPGTGITGELFFGEGSRLTVL.

This clone is a singleton in its sample. The V and J genes are TRBV5-1 and TRBJ2-1; 9 nucleotides agree with TRBD2. J was trimmed by 8 bases and V by 7 bases; bases with no gene match: 10. Looked up from germline, CDR1 is SGHRS and CDR2 is YFSETQ. The CDR3 is 14 amino acids. CDR3 nucleotides: TGCGCCAGCGCCCCGGCGGGAGGGCCATATGAGCAGTTCTTC. It specifies CASAPAGGPYEQFF.

The V gene is TRBV27, the J gene TRBJ2-7; tentative D call: TRBD2 (6 bases). With 2 bases removed from V and 0 bases from J, the gap between germline ends came to 11 bases. Germline-derived CDR1 and CDR2 are MNHEY and SMNVEV (reference sequence). The CDR3 has 15 residues. This CDR3 is CASSLGASASYEQYF. The CDR3, as DNA: TGTGCCAGCAGTTTAGGGGCTAGCGCCTCCTACGAGCAGTACTTC.

This clone was detected a few times. J is TRBJ1-1 and V is TRBV7-9; D is unresolved. CDR3 length: 14 residues. Germline V lookup: CDR1 SEHNR, CDR2 FQNEAQ (reference sequence). V was clipped by 2 bases and J by 5 bases, with 12 bases between them. The CDR3 spells CASSLIGSGTEAFF. Here the CDR3 DNA reads TGTGCCAGCAGCTTAATCGGGAGTGGGACTGAAGCTTTCTTT.

This chain connects TRBV7-3 to TRBJ2-1; 7 positions match TRBD1. With V trimmed by 3 bases and J by 5 bases, 10 bases remained unmatched. Germline CDR1 is SGHTA and CDR2 is FQGTGA. The CDR3 is 16 residues long. The CDR3 region has the DNA TGTGCCAGCAGCTTGGAGGTTGGGACAGCCAACAATGAGCAGTTCTTC. Translated: CASSLEVGTANNEQFF.